Described below is a single T cell receptor beta chain sequence and its context. This sample is drawn from a study of T cell responses to AZD1222 COVID-19 vaccine. The V end was cut by 1 base, the J end by 0 bases, with 19 bases between. The CDR3 has 19 amino acids. In germline, CDR1 is SGHRS, CDR2 YFSETQ. Clones were sequenced by immunoSEQ multiplex PCR, and TCRdb holds only the in-frame ones, with some missing. The sample consists of around 110,000 clones, roughly 87% of them appearing once. Sequenced here: peripheral blood, sampled on day 0 of AZD1222 vaccination. This TCR came from an adult in good health. The rearrangement uses TRBV5-1 and TRBJ1-4; TRBD1 is a possible D gene (5 bases). CDR3 region: CASSLLGLFRIATNEKLFF. The CDR3 DNA follows: TGCGCCAGCAGCTTGTTGGGGCTCTTCAGGATTGCAACTAATGAAAAACTGTTTTTT.